A selection of T cell receptor beta chains follows, all from one sample in a study of early stage breast cancer tumors. The data were produced by immunoSEQ multiplex PCR, yet TCRdb's version contains in-frame clones alone and is incomplete. The sample lists approximately 5,600 clones; roughly 78% were seen once. Material for sequencing was normal breast tissue next to the tumor. The origin of the receptors is a person between 70 and 80 years old with breast cancer. The CDR3 runs from the conserved cysteine through the conserved F or W. A D gene is named only where the DNA matches it firmly. Size is omitted from some rows. Given values are once, few, many or a class for expanded clones.

v_call	clone_size	j_call	d_call	cdr3_nt	cdr3_aa
TRBV30	.	TRBJ1-2	.	TGTGCCTGGAAACACCCTTCTTTGGACTATGGCTACACCTTC	CAWKHPSLDYGYTF
TRBV6-6	once	TRBJ2-7	.	TGTGCCAGCAGGATGCGGAGCCCGTCCTACGAGCAGTACTTC	CASRMRSPSYEQYF
TRBV30	.	TRBJ1-1	TRBD1	TGTGCCTGGGCCGACAGGGGGTATGACACTGAAGCTTTCTTT	CAWADRGYDTEAFF
TRBV2	.	TRBJ1-2	TRBD1	TGTGCCAGCAGCGGTTCAGGGGGGCTCCTTATTCTCTATGGCTACACCTTC	CASSGSGGLLILYGYTF
TRBV7-9	.	TRBJ2-1	.	TGTGCCAGCAGCATAATTTACAATGAGCAGTTCTTC	CASSIIYNEQFF
TRBV7-8	few	TRBJ2-5	TRBD2	TGTGCCAGCAGCTTAGTAGCGGGGGGGCTTAGAGGAGAGACCCAGTACTTC	CASSLVAGGLRGETQYF
TRBV4-1	.	TRBJ1-2	.	TGCGCCTGCAGCTCGGCTAGTGCGTGGACATCATATGGCTACACCTTC	CACSSASAWTSYGYTF
TRBV7-2	.	TRBJ2-2	TRBD1	TGTGCCAGCAGCTTGACAGGGGATAACACCGGGGAGCTGTTTTTT	CASSLTGDNTGELFF
TRBV9	.	TRBJ2-5	TRBD2	TGTGCCAGCAGCTCGGGACTAGCGGGGAGGGGGGAGACCCAGTACTTC	CASSSGLAGRGETQYF
TRBV5-4	.	TRBJ1-2	.	TGTGCCAGCAGCTTGGTCGGGGTAGGTGGCTACACCTTC	CASSLVGVGGYTF
TRBV7-9	.	TRBJ1-5	TRBD1	TGTGCCAGCAGCTCCTCGGACAGGGAAAGACAGCCCCAGCATTTT	CASSSSDRERQPQHF
TRBV11-2	.	TRBJ2-7	TRBD2	TGTGCCAGCAGCTCGGGACTAGCGGGTACCGAGCAGTACTTC	CASSSGLAGTEQYF
TRBV7-8	.	TRBJ1-4	TRBD1	TGTGCCAGCATCAACCGAAGGGGGACAGGGTCGGAAAAACTGTTTTTT	CASINRRGTGSEKLFF
TRBV4-3	.	TRBJ2-7	TRBD2	TGCGCCAGCAGCCAAGAGGGGACTAGCGGCCCCTACGAGCAGTACTTC	CASSQEGTSGPYEQYF
TRBV5-1	.	TRBJ1-4	TRBD1	TGCGCCAGCAGCTTGGGACAGGGGAATGAAAAACTGTTTTTT	CASSLGQGNEKLFF
TRBV6-6	.	TRBJ2-7	TRBD1	TGTGCCAGCAGTTACCTAGGGGACAGGTACTACGAGCAGTACTTC	CASSYLGDRYYEQYF
TRBV5-1	.	TRBJ2-1	.	TGCGCCAGCAGCTTGTCGAGCGGTTCCTACAATGAGCAGTTCTTC	CASSLSSGSYNEQFF
TRBV6-6	.	TRBJ1-1	TRBD1	TGTGCCAGCAGGGAACAGGGGAGTATCACTGAAGCTTTCTTT	CASREQGSITEAFF
TRBV2	.	TRBJ2-5	TRBD2	TGTGCCAGCAGGATAGCGGGAAACCAAGAGACCCAGTACTTC	CASRIAGNQETQYF
TRBV6-1	.	TRBJ2-3	.	TGTGCCAGCAGTGAATATGCGAGCGACGCAGATACGCAGTATTTT	CASSEYASDADTQYF
TRBV7-8	.	TRBJ2-1	.	TGTGCCAGCAGCTTACGTGGCGAGCAGTTCTTC	CASSLRGEQFF
TRBV7-3	once	TRBJ2-1	TRBD2	TGTGCCAGCAGCTCGCCGACTAGCGGGAGGGGAGGGGGCTCCTACAATGAGCAGTTCTTC	CASSSPTSGRGGGSYNEQFF
TRBV30	.	TRBJ2-5	TRBD2	TGTGCCTGGGCCGGACTAGCATTTTCAGAGACCCAGTACTTC	CAWAGLAFSETQYF
TRBV2	.	TRBJ2-3	.	TGTGCCAGCAAGGTACGGGGAGATACGCAGTATTTT	CASKVRGDTQYF
TRBV25-1	.	TRBJ2-7	.	TGTGCCAGCAGTGAACGTGGGGCCTCCCGGGAGTACTTC	CASSERGASREYF
TRBV9	.	TRBJ2-2	TRBD1	TGTGCCAGCAGGAGACAGGGGAACACCGGGGAGCTGTTTTTT	CASRRQGNTGELFF
TRBV21-1	.	TRBJ1-1	.	TGTGCCAGCAGCGATCGGGGGTTGGGGTCGACTGAAGCTTTCTTT	CASSDRGLGSTEAFF
TRBV7-9	.	TRBJ2-5	.	.	CASILGGGTQETQYF
TRBV19	.	TRBJ2-1	TRBD2	TGTGCCAGTAGTGCCCCGGGACTAGCGACCTCCTACAATGAGCAGTTCTTC	CASSAPGLATSYNEQFF
TRBV27	.	TRBJ1-1	TRBD1	TGTGCCAGCAGTTTATCCGCGACAGGGTTGAACACTGAAGCTTTCTTT	CASSLSATGLNTEAFF
TRBV19	.	TRBJ1-1	.	TGTGCCAGTAGTACCACTCCCGGACTGCAGAACACTGAAGCTTTCTTT	CASSTTPGLQNTEAFF
TRBV27	.	TRBJ2-7	TRBD1	TGTGCCAGCAGTTTAGGGGACAGGGGGCTTTCCTACGAGCAGTACTTC	CASSLGDRGLSYEQYF
TRBV5-1	.	TRBJ2-2	.	TGCGCCAGCAGCTTGGGGCGGATGACGAACACCGGGGAGCTGTTTTTT	CASSLGRMTNTGELFF
TRBV5-5	medium-sized	TRBJ1-1	.	TGTGCCAGCAGCTTGCAGGCTTTGACTGAAGCTTTCTTT	CASSLQALTEAFF
TRBV6-1	.	TRBJ2-7	TRBD2	TGTGCCAGCAGTGACAGGACTAGCGGGGGAAATTCCTACGAGCAGTACTTC	CASSDRTSGGNSYEQYF
TRBV6-5	.	TRBJ2-5	TRBD1	TGTGCCAGCAGCCGGGACAGGGGGATTGGGGAGACCCAGTACTTC	CASSRDRGIGETQYF
TRBV29-1	once	TRBJ2-3	.	TGCAGCACCTCCCTGGGGGAGGTAGCAGATACGCAGTATTTT	CSTSLGEVADTQYF
TRBV6-5	.	TRBJ1-1	.	TGTGCCAGCAAGACAGTTATGAACACTGAAGCTTTCTTT	CASKTVMNTEAFF
TRBV9	few	TRBJ2-1	.	TGTGCCAGCAGCGCGACAGGTTACAATGAGCAGTTCTTC	CASSATGYNEQFF
TRBV30	.	TRBJ1-1	.	TGTGCCTGGAGTGTAGGAGTGAACACTGAAGCTTTCTTT	CAWSVGVNTEAFF
TRBV18	.	TRBJ2-7	TRBD1	TGTGCCAGCTCACCCCCGGACAGGGGGATTCACTACGAGCAGTACTTC	CASSPPDRGIHYEQYF
TRBV11-3	.	TRBJ2-3	.	TGTGCCAGCAGCCCCAATCGGGCAGATACGCAGTATTTT	CASSPNRADTQYF
TRBV2	.	TRBJ2-1	TRBD2	TGTGCCAGCAACCGACTAGCGGGAGTTTACAATGAGCAGTTCTTC	CASNRLAGVYNEQFF
TRBV11-3	.	TRBJ2-2	TRBD2	TGTGCCAGCAGCTTAAGTCATAGCGGGAGTGTGAACACCGGGGAGCTGTTTTTT	CASSLSHSGSVNTGELFF
TRBV25-1	once	TRBJ1-1	TRBD1	TGTGCCAGCACCACCGGGACAGGGGGATCCAAAGAAGCTTTCTTT	CASTTGTGGSKEAFF
TRBV4-1	.	TRBJ1-2	.	TGCGCCAGCAGCCAAGATTCCGTGACTACAGGAGGGGGCTACACCTTC	CASSQDSVTTGGGYTF
TRBV13	.	TRBJ1-5	.	TGTGCCAGCAGCTTCGGTAGCAATCAGCCCCAGCATTTT	CASSFGSNQPQHF
TRBV20-1	.	TRBJ1-2	.	TGCAGTGCTGCCCTCCCCGGTGGCTACACCTTC	CSAALPGGYTF
TRBV30	few	TRBJ2-7	TRBD1	TGTGCCTGGAGCCCCGACAGGGACGAGCAGTACTTC	CAWSPDRDEQYF
TRBV19	.	TRBJ2-1	.	TGTGCCAGTAGTATAGGTCTACCAGCGGCGTACAATGAGCAGTTCTTC	CASSIGLPAAYNEQFF
TRBV29-1	.	TRBJ1-1	.	TGCAGCGTTGACAGGGTGAACACTGAAGCTTTCTTT	CSVDRVNTEAFF
TRBV7-9	.	TRBJ1-6	.	TGTGCCAGCAGCTTAGCAGCAGGAGGGTTTTCACCCCTCCACTTT	CASSLAAGGFSPLHF
TRBV9	few	TRBJ2-7	TRBD2	TGTGCCAGCAGCGTAGTTAGCGGGAGCGAGCAGTACTTC	CASSVVSGSEQYF